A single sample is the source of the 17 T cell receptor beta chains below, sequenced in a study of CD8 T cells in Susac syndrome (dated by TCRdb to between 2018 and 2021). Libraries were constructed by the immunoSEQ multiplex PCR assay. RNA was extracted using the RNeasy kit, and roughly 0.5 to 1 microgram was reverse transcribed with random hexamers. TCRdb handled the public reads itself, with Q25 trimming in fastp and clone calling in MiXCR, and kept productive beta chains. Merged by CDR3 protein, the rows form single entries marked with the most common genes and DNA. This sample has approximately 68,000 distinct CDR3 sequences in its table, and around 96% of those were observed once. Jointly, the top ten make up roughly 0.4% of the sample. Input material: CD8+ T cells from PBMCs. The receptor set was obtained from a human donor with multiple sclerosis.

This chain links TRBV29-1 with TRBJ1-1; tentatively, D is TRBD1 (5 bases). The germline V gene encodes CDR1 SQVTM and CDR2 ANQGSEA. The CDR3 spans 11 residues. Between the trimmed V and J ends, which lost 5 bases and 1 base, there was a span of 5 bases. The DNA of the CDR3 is TGCAGCGTTCAGGGGAACACTGAAGCTTTCTTT. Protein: CSVQGNTEAFF. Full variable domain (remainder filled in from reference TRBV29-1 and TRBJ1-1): SAVISQKPSRDICQRGTSLTIQCQVDSQVTMMFWYRQQPGQSLTLIATANQGSEATYESGFVIDKFPISRPNLTFSTLTVSNMSPEDSSIYLCSVQGNTEAFFGQGTRLTVV.

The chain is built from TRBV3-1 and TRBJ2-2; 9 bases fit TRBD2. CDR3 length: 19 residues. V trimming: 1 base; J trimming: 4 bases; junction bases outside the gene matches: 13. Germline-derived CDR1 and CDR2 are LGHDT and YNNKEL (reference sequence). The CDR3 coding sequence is TGTGCCAGCAGCCAAGTCCCGGGACTAGCCGGGGGTTTCACCGGGGAGCTGTTTTTT. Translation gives CASSQVPGLAGGFTGELFF. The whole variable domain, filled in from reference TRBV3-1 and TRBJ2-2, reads DTAVSQTPKYLVTQMGNDKSIKCEQNLGHDTMYWYKQDSKKFLKIMFSYNNKELIINETVPNRFSPKSPDKAHLNLHINSLELGDSAVYFCASSQVPGLAGGFTGELFFGEGSRLTVL.

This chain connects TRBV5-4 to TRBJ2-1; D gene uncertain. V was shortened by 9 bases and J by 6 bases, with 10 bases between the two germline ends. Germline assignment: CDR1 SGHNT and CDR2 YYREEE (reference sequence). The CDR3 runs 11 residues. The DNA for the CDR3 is TGTGCCACCTCTCTCCCCAATGAGCAGTTCTTC. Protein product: CATSLPNEQFF.

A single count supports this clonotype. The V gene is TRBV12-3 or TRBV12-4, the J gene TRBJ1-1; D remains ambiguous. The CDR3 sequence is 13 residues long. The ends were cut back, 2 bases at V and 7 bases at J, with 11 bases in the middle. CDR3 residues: CASSLPPGIEAFF. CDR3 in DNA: TGTGCCAGCAGTTTACCCCCGGGAATTGAAGCTTTCTTT.

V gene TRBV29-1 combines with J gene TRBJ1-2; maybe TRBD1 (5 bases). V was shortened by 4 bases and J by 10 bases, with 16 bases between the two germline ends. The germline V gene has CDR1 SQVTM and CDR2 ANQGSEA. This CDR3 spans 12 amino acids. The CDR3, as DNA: TGCAGCGTTGTAGTTTCCGGAGGGGACTACACCTTC. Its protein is CSVVVSGGDYTF.

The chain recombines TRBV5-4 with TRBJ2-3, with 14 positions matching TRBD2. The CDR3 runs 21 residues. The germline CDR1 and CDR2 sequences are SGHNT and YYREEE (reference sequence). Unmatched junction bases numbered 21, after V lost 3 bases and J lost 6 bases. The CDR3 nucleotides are TGTGCCAGCAGCTACTACCCGGGACTAGCGGGGGAGCTCCGGATCGGGGATACGCAGTATTTT. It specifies CASSYYPGLAGELRIGDTQYF.

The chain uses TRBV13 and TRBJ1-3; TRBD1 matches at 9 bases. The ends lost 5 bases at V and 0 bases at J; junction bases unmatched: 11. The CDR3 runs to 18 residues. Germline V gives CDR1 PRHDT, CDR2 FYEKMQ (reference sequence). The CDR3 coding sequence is TGTGCCAGCAGCGACCTGCCGACAGGGGGTGACTCTGGAAACACCATATATTTT. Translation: CASSDLPTGGDSGNTIYF.

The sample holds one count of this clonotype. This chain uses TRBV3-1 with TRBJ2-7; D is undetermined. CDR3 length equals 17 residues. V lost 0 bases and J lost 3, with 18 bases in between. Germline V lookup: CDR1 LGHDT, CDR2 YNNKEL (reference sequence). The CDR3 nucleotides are TGTGCCAGCAGCCAAGATCTTCGGACGGAGACCCTCTACGAGCAGTACTTC. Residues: CASSQDLRTETLYEQYF.

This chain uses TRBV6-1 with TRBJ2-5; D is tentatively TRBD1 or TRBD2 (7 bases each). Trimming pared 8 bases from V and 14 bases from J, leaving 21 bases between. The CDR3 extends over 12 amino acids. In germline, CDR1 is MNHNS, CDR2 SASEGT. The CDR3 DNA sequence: TGTGCCAGCGCCGGGGGGCGGGACAGCCCATACTTC. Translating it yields CASAGGRDSPYF.

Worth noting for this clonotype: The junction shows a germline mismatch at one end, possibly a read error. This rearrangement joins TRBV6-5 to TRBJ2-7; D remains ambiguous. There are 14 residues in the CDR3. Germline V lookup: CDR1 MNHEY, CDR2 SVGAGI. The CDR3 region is CASSNSFTSYEQYF. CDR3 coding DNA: TGTGCCAGCAGTAACTCCTTTACATCCTACGAGCAGTACTTC.

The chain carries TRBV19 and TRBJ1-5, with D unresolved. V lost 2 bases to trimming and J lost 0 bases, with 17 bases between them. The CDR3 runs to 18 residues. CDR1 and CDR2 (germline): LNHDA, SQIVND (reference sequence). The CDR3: CASSIFRPRNYSNQPQHF. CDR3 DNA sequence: TGTGCCAGTAGTATATTCAGGCCCAGAAATTATAGCAATCAGCCCCAGCATTTT.

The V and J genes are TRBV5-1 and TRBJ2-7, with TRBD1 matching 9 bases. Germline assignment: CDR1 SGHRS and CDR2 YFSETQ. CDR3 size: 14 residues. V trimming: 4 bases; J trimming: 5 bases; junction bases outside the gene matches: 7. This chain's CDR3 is CASSPGTGIHEQYF. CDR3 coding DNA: TGCGCCAGCAGCCCTGGGACAGGGATCCACGAGCAGTACTTC. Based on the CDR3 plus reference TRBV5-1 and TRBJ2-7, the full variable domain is KAGVTQTPRYLIKTRGQQVTLSCSPISGHRSVSWYQQTPGQGLQFLFEYFSETQRNKGNFPGRFSGRQFSNSRSEMNVSTLELGDSALYLCASSPGTGIHEQYFGPGTRLTVT.

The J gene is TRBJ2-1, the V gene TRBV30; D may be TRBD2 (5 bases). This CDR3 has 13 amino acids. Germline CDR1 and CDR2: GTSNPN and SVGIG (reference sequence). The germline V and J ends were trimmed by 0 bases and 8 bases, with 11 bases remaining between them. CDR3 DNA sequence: TGTGCCTGGAGTGTACTTAAGGGAGATGAGCAGTTCTTC. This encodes CAWSVLKGDEQFF.

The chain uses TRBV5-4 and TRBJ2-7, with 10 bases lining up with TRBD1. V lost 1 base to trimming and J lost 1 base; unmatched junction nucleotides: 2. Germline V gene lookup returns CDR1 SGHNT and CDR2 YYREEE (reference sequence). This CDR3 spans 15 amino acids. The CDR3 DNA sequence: TGTGCCAGCAGCTTGATGGGACAGGGGTCCTACGAGCAGTACTTC. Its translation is CASSLMGQGSYEQYF.

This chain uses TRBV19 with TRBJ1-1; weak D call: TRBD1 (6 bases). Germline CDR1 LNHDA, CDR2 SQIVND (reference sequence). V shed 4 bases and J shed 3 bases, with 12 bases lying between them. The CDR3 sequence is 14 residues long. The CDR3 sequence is CASSSRGEYTEAFF. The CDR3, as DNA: TGTGCCAGTAGTAGCAGGGGCGAGTACACTGAAGCTTTCTTT.

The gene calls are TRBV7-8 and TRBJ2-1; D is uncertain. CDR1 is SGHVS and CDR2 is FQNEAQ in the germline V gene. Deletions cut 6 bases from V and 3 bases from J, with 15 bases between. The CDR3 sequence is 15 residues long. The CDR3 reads CASSLNPGIYNEQFF. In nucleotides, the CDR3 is TGTGCCAGCAGTTTAAATCCGGGTATCTACAATGAGCAGTTCTTC.

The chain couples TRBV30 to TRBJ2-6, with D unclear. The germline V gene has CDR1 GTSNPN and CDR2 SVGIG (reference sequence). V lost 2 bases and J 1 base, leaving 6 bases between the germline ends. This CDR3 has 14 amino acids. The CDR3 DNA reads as TGTGCCTGGAGTCAAGGGTCTGGGGCCAACGTCCTGACTTTC. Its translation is CAWSQGSGANVLTF. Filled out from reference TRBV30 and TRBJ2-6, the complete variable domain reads SQTIHQWPATLVQPVGSPLSLECTVEGTSNPNLYWYRQAAGRGLQLLFYSVGIGQISSEVPQNLSASRPQDRQFILSSKKLLLSDSGFYLCAWSQGSGANVLTFGAGSRLTVL.